The present T cell receptor beta chain was sequenced within a study of T cell responses to AZD1222 COVID-19 vaccine. Study findings and constraints: Spike-specific TCR breadth and depth went up after people got two AZD1222 doses. Spike regions recognized by vaccine-associated CD4 TCRs spanned the protein, led by 160-218 and 743-854.

In the case of this clone: Its target is not known.

The study pooled second doses at about 4 or about 12 weeks. Sequencing was performed with immunoSEQ multiplex PCR; in TCRdb, only in-frame clones are kept and a portion is missing. The repertoire holds approximately 150,000 clones, around 93% seen once, with about 3.8% in the top ten. This sequence was found in an adult who received the AZD1222 COVID-19 vaccine. The sequencing here drew on peripheral blood, taken 28 days after the second AZD1222 dose.

CDR3 in amino acids: CASSQVGLGGRTEAFF. The CDR3, as DNA: TGTGCCAGCAGCCAAGTGGGATTAGGGGGCAGAACTGAAGCTTTCTTT. The V and J genes are TRBV14 and TRBJ1-1, with TRBD1 matching over 7 bases. CDR3 length: 16 residues. The germline V gene encodes CDR1 SGHDN and CDR2 FVKESK. The ends lost 1 base at V and 5 bases at J; junction bases unmatched: 10.